This T cell receptor (beta chain) came from a study of blood T cells in healthy people across ages. Study results and caveats: Long-lived and aged donors differed, with more naive CD4+ cells and higher diversity in the long-lived. Age advanced and TCR beta diversity per million T cells fell, roughly linearly.

Regarding this clonotype: As yet, its antigen is unknown.

Losses at the gene ends were 5 bases for V and 5 bases for J; bases not matched to a gene: 11. The CDR3 is 15 amino acids. The authors ran a second PCR of about 6 to 11 cycles using a sample-barcoded 5' primer and a J-beta primer mix. TCRdb reprocessed the 5' RACE reads via MiXCR and lists one record per CDR3 protein. This table has around 990,000 distinct CDR3 sequences, approximately 25% appearing once. This sample also belongs to another study, concerning T cells of mothers and their children. As that study records: Healthy Caucasian mothers, a few in number, and their six children were the donors. The data showed no persistent microchimeric T cell clones.

This receptor was taken from a girl aged 2-10 years in good health. This chain links TRBV12-3 or TRBV12-4 with TRBJ2-5; TRBD2 agrees at 7 bases. Sample: blood. This CDR3 is CASSPPTGGWETQYF. The CDR3 DNA is TGTGCCAGCAGTCCCCCCACGGGGGGATGGGAGACCCAGTACTTC.